The 27 T cell receptor beta chains presented below share a single source sample, sequenced in a study of T cells after yellow fever vaccination. Via MiXCR, TCRdb re-called the 5' RACE reads, giving one row per CDR3 protein. The table shows 500,000 to 650,000 distinct CDR3 sequences, with approximately 13% occurring only once. The material sequenced was PBMCs, taken on the day of the yellow fever booster vaccination. These receptors came from a man aged 25 to 45 who received the YFV17D yellow fever vaccine.

The sample holds a few counts of this clonotype. This chain uses TRBV20-1 with TRBJ2-7; 8 nucleotides agree with TRBD1. CDR1 and CDR2 from the germline V gene are DFQATT and SNEGSKA (reference sequence). V was pared by 5 bases and J by 2 bases, with 5 bases of the junction left unmatched. The CDR3 consists of 13 residues. For the CDR3, the DNA is TGCAGTGCTGGACAGGGAAATACCTACGAGCAGTACTTC. It specifies CSAGQGNTYEQYF.

The chain has TRBV12-3 or TRBV12-4 and TRBJ1-5, with a tentative D call TRBD1 (5 bases). The CDR3 length is 12 residues. Trimming shortened V by 1 base and J by 9 bases, and 7 bases separated the two germline ends. CDR3 protein: CASSLGGSPQHF. The CDR3 DNA reads TGTGCCAGCAGTTTAGGGGGGTCGCCCCAGCATTTT.

The rearrangement joins TRBV4-2 to TRBJ2-5, with D possibly being TRBD2 (6 bases). The CDR3 runs to 13 residues. V lost 0 bases, J lost 4 bases, and 6 bases lay in between. Germline-derived CDR1 and CDR2 are LGHNA and YNFKEQ. CDR3 DNA sequence: TGTGCCAGCAGCCAAGAGCGGGGAGAGACCCAGTACTTC. Translating gives CASSQERGETQYF.

V usage is TRBV10-3 and J usage is TRBJ1-5; 7 bases line up with TRBD1. The CDR3 has 15 amino acids. V shed 4 bases and J 0 bases; nucleotides not matched to a gene: 3. Per the germline V gene, CDR1 is ENHRY and CDR2 is SYGVKD. The CDR3 sequence is CAISGTGYSNQPQHF. CDR3 nucleotides: TGTGCCATCAGTGGGACAGGCTATAGCAATCAGCCCCAGCATTTT.

This chain uses TRBV24-1 with TRBJ2-1, with D possibly being TRBD1 (6 bases). This CDR3 is 15 amino acids long. The V gene lost 4 bases and the J gene lost 8 bases, with 17 bases spanning the gap. CDR1 and CDR2 from the germline V gene are KGHDR and SFDVKD. CDR3 residues: CATSDRASWTDEQFF. The CDR3 coding sequence is TGTGCCACCAGTGACAGGGCTTCCTGGACAGATGAGCAGTTCTTC.

In this sample, this clonotype turned up many times. The chain employs TRBV5-1 and TRBJ2-1; TRBD2 aligns across 12 bases. CDR3 length: 16 amino acids. Per germline, CDR1 SGHRS and CDR2 YFSETQ. V lost 4 bases to trimming and J lost 7 bases; unmatched junction nucleotides: 9. The CDR3 region is CASSGLLAGGGNEQFF. The CDR3 coding sequence is TGCGCCAGCAGCGGACTACTAGCGGGAGGAGGTAATGAGCAGTTCTTC.

The chain uses TRBV29-1 and TRBJ2-5; D is ambiguous. The CDR3 is 12 residues long. Trimming shortened V by 5 bases and J by 9 bases, and 16 bases separated the two germline ends. CDR1 and CDR2 from the germline V gene are SQVTM and ANQGSEA. Written as DNA, the CDR3 is TGCAGCGTTAGAGTTACAACTCTGGCCCAGTACTTC. Translated, it gives CSVRVTTLAQYF. Looking up the rest from reference TRBV29-1 and TRBJ2-5 gives the full variable domain: SAVISQKPSRDICQRGTSLTIQCQVDSQVTMMFWYRQQPGQSLTLIATANQGSEATYESGFVIDKFPISRPNLTFSTLTVSNMSPEDSSIYLCSVRVTTLAQYFGPGTRLLVL.

The rearrangement uses TRBV20-1 and TRBJ2-1; no definite D call. Per germline, CDR1 DFQATT and CDR2 SNEGSKA (reference sequence). The CDR3 covers 13 residues. V lost 0 bases and J lost 6, with 9 bases in between. CDR3 protein: CSAREWARNEQFF. DNA for the CDR3: TGCAGTGCTAGAGAATGGGCTCGCAATGAGCAGTTCTTC.

The table lists this clonotype with a count of one. The gene calls are TRBV18 and TRBJ2-7, with 14 bases lining up with TRBD2. Germline V CDR1 and CDR2: KGHSH, LQKENI. The CDR3 runs to 15 residues. V shed 5 bases and J 7 bases; nucleotides not matched to a gene: 7. The CDR3 DNA sequence: TGTGCCAGCTCAAAACCGGGACTAGCGGGAGAAGAGCAGTACTTC. Protein: CASSKPGLAGEEQYF.

V gene TRBV4-3 combines with J gene TRBJ2-5, with unresolved D. The CDR3 is 14 amino acids. Germline V CDR1 and CDR2: LGHNA, YSLEER. V was trimmed by 0 bases and J by 1 base, leaving 6 bases between them. The CDR3 protein is CASSQDRFQETQYF. CDR3 DNA: TGCGCCAGCAGCCAAGACCGGTTCCAAGAGACCCAGTACTTC.

This clonotype appeared a few times. The CDR3 here is CASSPFTDTGELFF. The CDR3 nucleotides are TGTGCCAGCAGCCCCTTCACGGACACCGGGGAGCTGTTTTTT. V gene TRBV7-9 combines with J gene TRBJ2-2; D gene uncertain. CDR1 and CDR2 from the germline V gene are SEHNR and FQNEAQ (reference sequence). This CDR3 comprises 14 residues. Trimming shortened V by 5 bases and J by 3 bases, and 10 bases separated the two germline ends.

V and J are TRBV4-3 and TRBJ2-1; TRBD2 matches 13 bases. Germline CDR1 and CDR2: LGHNA and YSLEER. Germline trimming cut 5 bases from V and 0 bases from J; bases unmatched to any gene: 7. The CDR3 covers 18 residues. The CDR3 is CASSKTSGRPSSYNEQFF. Here the CDR3 DNA reads TGCGCCAGCAGCAAGACTAGCGGGAGGCCCAGCTCCTACAATGAGCAGTTCTTC.

The chain uses TRBV7-3 and TRBJ2-5; the match to TRBD2 covers 9 bases. In germline, CDR1 is SGHTA, CDR2 FQGTGA. The CDR3 extends over 15 amino acids. Trimming at V came to 4 bases and at J to 2 bases, leaving 5 bases not matched to a gene. CDR3 sequence reads: CASSSSGAKQETQYF. CDR3 nucleotides: TGTGCCAGCAGCTCTAGCGGGGCTAAACAAGAGACCCAGTACTTC.

The chain joins TRBV2 to TRBJ1-1, with D unclear. The germline CDR1 and CDR2 sequences are SNHLY and FYNNEI. This CDR3 contains 15 residues. V was shortened by 0 bases and J by 4 bases, with 12 bases between the two germline ends. The CDR3 loop is CASSEAVGPSTEAFF. CDR3 sequence (DNA): TGTGCCAGCAGTGAAGCCGTTGGTCCCAGCACTGAAGCTTTCTTT.

This clonotype was seen at least ten times. The genes are TRBV7-2 and TRBJ2-5; D is perhaps TRBD1 (5 bases). Trimming removed 6 bases at V and 2 bases at J, with 10 bases between. This CDR3 has 13 amino acids. Germline CDR1 and CDR2: SGHTA and FQGNSA. CDR3 DNA: TGTGCCAGCAGACAAGGGGCGCAAGAGACCCAGTACTTC. Its translation: CASRQGAQETQYF.

This clonotype was picked up a small number of times. J is TRBJ2-5 and V is TRBV19; 9 positions agree with TRBD2. Germline assignment: CDR1 LNHDA and CDR2 SQIVND (reference sequence). With V trimmed by 6 bases and J by 5 bases, 7 bases remained unmatched. This CDR3 region has 14 residues. CDR3 coding DNA: TGTGCCAGTAGACCGGGACTAGCTTCCGAGACCCAGTACTTC. Translating gives CASRPGLASETQYF.

This clonotype was counted only a few times. V and J are TRBV7-3 and TRBJ2-5, with TRBD2 as a possible D gene (6 bases). The CDR3 length is 13 residues. The germline CDR1 and CDR2 sequences are SGHTA and FQGTGA. The V and J ends lost 5 bases and 2 bases respectively, with 9 bases between them. Written as DNA, the CDR3 is TGTGCCAGCAGCAGAGGGACTCAAGAGACCCAGTACTTC. Translation: CASSRGTQETQYF.

V usage is TRBV15 and J usage is TRBJ2-1; 8 bases agree with TRBD2. The CDR3 runs to 18 residues. Losses at the gene ends were 1 base for V and 3 bases for J; bases not matched to a gene: 11. Germline values: CDR1 LNHNV, CDR2 YYDKDF (reference sequence). The CDR3 DNA follows: TGTGCCACCAGCAGAGGTTGGGTAGGGCTAGCGGGCTACAATGAGCAGTTCTTC. It codes for CATSRGWVGLAGYNEQFF.

This chain joins TRBV12-3 or TRBV12-4 and TRBJ2-5, with D perhaps matching TRBD1 (6 bases). This CDR3 is built from 14 residues. V lost 6 bases, J lost 2 bases, and 13 bases lay in between. The CDR3 reads CASRVGQKQETQYF. The CDR3 nucleotides are TGTGCCAGCAGGGTAGGACAGAAACAAGAGACCCAGTACTTC.

This clonotype was detected ten times or more. The genes are TRBV9 and TRBJ2-1; either TRBD1 or TRBD2 may fit D (6 bases each). The CDR3 consists of 17 residues. The germline V gene encodes CDR1 SGDLS and CDR2 YYNGEE. V lost 4 bases, J lost 6 bases, and 23 bases lay in between. Written as DNA, the CDR3 is TGTGCCAGCAGCTCCGGCGGAGGGGCAGGGGTGAGCAATGAGCAGTTCTTC. Residues: CASSSGGGAGVSNEQFF.

This clonotype turned up a few times. The V call is TRBV11-2, the J call TRBJ1-4; D is ambiguous. The CDR3 consists of 14 residues. Germline V CDR1 and CDR2: SGHAT, FQNNGV. V dropped 6 bases and J dropped 0 bases, with 8 bases sitting between them. The CDR3 sequence: CASRQTATNEKLFF. CDR3 bases: TGTGCCAGCAGACAGACCGCAACTAATGAAAAACTGTTTTTT.

This clonotype has more than one count but fewer than ten. The genes are TRBV7-9 and TRBJ2-7, with D possibly being TRBD1 (6 bases). The V gene's germline CDR1 is SEHNR and CDR2 FQNEAQ (reference sequence). There are 15 residues in the CDR3. Trimming removed 4 bases from V and 0 bases from J, with 13 bases in between. CDR3 sequence: CASSSERGFSYEQYF. DNA for the CDR3: TGTGCCAGCAGCTCCGAGAGGGGGTTCTCCTACGAGCAGTACTTC.

This clonotype came up a few times. The gene calls are TRBV24-1 and TRBJ2-3, with TRBD1 identical over 7 bases. V shed 1 base and J 2 bases; nucleotides not matched to a gene: 2. CDR1 is KGHDR, CDR2 SFDVKD, per germline. This CDR3 has 15 amino acids. The CDR3 region is CATSDFGTDTDTQYF. In DNA form, the CDR3 reads TGTGCCACCAGTGATTTCGGGACAGACACAGATACGCAGTATTTT.

This clonotype was observed a handful of times. This rearrangement joins TRBV30 to TRBJ2-3; 8 bases match TRBD2. Germline V lookup: CDR1 GTSNPN, CDR2 SVGIG (reference sequence). This CDR3 is 14 amino acids long. The V segment lost 0 bases and the J segment 5 bases; nucleotides outside the gene matches: 4. The CDR3 loop reads CAWSVGSGKDTQYF. CDR3 DNA sequence: TGTGCCTGGAGTGTGGGTAGCGGGAAAGATACGCAGTATTTT.

This chain uses TRBV11-3 with TRBJ2-5; D ambiguous. This CDR3 has 15 residues. Trimming removed 1 base from V and 1 base from J, with 10 bases in between. The germline V gene has CDR1 SGHNT and CDR2 YENEEA. This chain's CDR3 is CASSLGGQAQETQYF. CDR3 nucleotides: TGTGCCAGCAGCTTAGGGGGTCAAGCCCAAGAGACCCAGTACTTC.

The genes are TRBV11-2 and TRBJ2-5; 7 bases agree with TRBD1. Per the germline V gene, CDR1 is SGHAT and CDR2 is FQNNGV. CDR3 size: 15 residues. V shed 0 bases, J shed 4 bases, and the junction held 5 bases outside the gene matches. CDR3 amino acids: CASSLDPAGGETQYF. For the CDR3, the DNA is TGTGCCAGCAGCTTAGATCCCGCAGGGGGAGAGACCCAGTACTTC. The full variable domain, rest sourced from reference TRBV11-2 and TRBJ2-5, is EAGVAQSPRYKIIEKRQSVAFWCNPISGHATLYWYQQILGQGPKLLIQFQNNGVVDDSQLPKDRFSAERLKGVDSTLKIQPAKLEDSAVYLCASSLDPAGGETQYFGPGTRLLVL.

The chain joins TRBV20-1 to TRBJ2-1, with D perhaps matching TRBD2 (6 bases). Germline CDR1 is DFQATT and CDR2 is SNEGSKA (reference sequence). This CDR3 comprises 13 residues. Trimming shortened V by 7 bases and J by 9 bases, and 19 bases separated the two germline ends. CDR3 amino acids: CSGRSGVYVEQFF. Here the CDR3 DNA reads TGCAGTGGCCGTTCGGGGGTTTACGTTGAGCAGTTCTTC.